The rows below give T cell receptor beta chains drawn from one sample of a study of T cell repertoires in cytomegalovirus infection. TCRdb re-called the reads with MiXCR, one entry per CDR3 protein. The profile shows 85,000 to 130,000 distinct CDR3 sequences, 23% of them singletons. Sequencing was carried out using CD8+ T cells from PBMCs. These receptors were collected from a human donor in good health (CMV status not recorded). Some clones in this sample may be carry-over from other donors' samples. Both conserved end residues are part of each CDR3. Each record gives: V gene, J gene, clone size, CDR3 protein. Some rows mark clone size as missing; the rest say once, few, many or name a class of expanded clone.

>TRBV20-1|TRBJ2-7|.
CSARPDRVGEQYF
>TRBV9|TRBJ2-1|.
CASSPLGGRADNEQFF
>TRBV12-3/TRBV12-4|TRBJ2-5|.
CASSRSQETQYF
>TRBV24-1|TRBJ2-5|.
CATRKISAVRPPQYF
>TRBV7-6|TRBJ1-2|many
CASSLEGKDGYTF
>TRBV14|TRBJ1-5|.
CASSQDNQPQHF
>TRBV7-9|TRBJ2-5|many
CASSWVGEETQYF
>TRBV5-1|TRBJ2-6|.
CASSETGGFGANVLTF
>TRBV30|TRBJ1-5|.
CAWGLPPLNQPQHF
>TRBV7-9|TRBJ2-3|many
CASSTQSTQYF
>TRBV28|TRBJ2-7|many
CASSLWGALGHEQYF
>TRBV5-1|TRBJ1-5|few
CASRTGPNQPQHF
>TRBV29-1|TRBJ2-7|many
CSVEQEGVYEQYF
>TRBV7-9|TRBJ2-4|.
CASSSAKILAKNIQYF
>TRBV7-9|TRBJ1-5|many
CASSLDAQPQHF
>TRBV7-6|TRBJ2-2|few
CASSLALGELFF
>TRBV7-6|TRBJ1-1|few
CASSLARENTEAFF
>TRBV29-1|TRBJ2-1|.
CSFSPTGLARSSYNEQFF
>TRBV7-6|TRBJ2-5|few
CASSPSGGKEETQYF
>TRBV7-7|TRBJ2-5|.
CASSRGGSQETQYF
>TRBV7-9|TRBJ1-5|.
CASSPQDQPQHF
>TRBV7-2|TRBJ1-1|many
CASSPFEGTNTEAFF
>TRBV10-1|TRBJ2-3|.
CASSPGLAGGSGTDTQYF
>TRBV29-1|TRBJ2-7|.
CSVEDQQGLGEQYF
>TRBV5-6|TRBJ2-5|.
CASSFERGQGWTQYF
>TRBV7-9|TRBJ2-3|.
CASSLTTGQGFGDTQYF
>TRBV5-6|TRBJ2-7|.
CASSLQGTQYF
>TRBV2|TRBJ2-1|few
CASSGGYNEQFF
>TRBV28|TRBJ2-2|few
CASSFAPAGGTTGELFF
>TRBV5-1|TRBJ2-7|.
CASSSARPGAPLNEQYF
>TRBV10-3|TRBJ2-3|.
CAISELLAGKGDTQYF
>TRBV19|TRBJ2-7|.
CASSRGQDPIQSYEQYF
>TRBV2|TRBJ2-5|.
CASSEGYEGGETQYF
>TRBV5-1|TRBJ2-3|few
CASRSGTGGPDTQYF
>TRBV4-3|TRBJ2-6|few
CASSQGGARAGANVLTF
>TRBV28|TRBJ1-5|few
CASRFSDRIFQPQHF
>TRBV6-5|TRBJ2-1|few
CASSYSSVEQFF
>TRBV5-6|TRBJ2-7|.
CASSGWGTSENGGEFYEQYF
>TRBV3-1|TRBJ2-7|.
CASSPAGGSVYEQYF
>TRBV11-2|TRBJ2-7|.
CASSLDRGSEQYF
>TRBV11-2|TRBJ2-7|few
CASSQPEGSYEQYF
>TRBV6-2/TRBV6-3|TRBJ1-2|many
CASSYSTGPGRLNYGYTF
>TRBV27|TRBJ1-5|.
CASSVGAGSQPQHF
>TRBV6-2/TRBV6-3|TRBJ2-1|few
CASSYGSSSYNEQFF
>TRBV12-3/TRBV12-4|TRBJ1-4|.
CASSFSGMLEKLFF
>TRBV19|TRBJ2-2|.
CASMAGLFTGELFF
>TRBV7-9|TRBJ1-1|.
CASRATEAFF
>TRBV12-3/TRBV12-4|TRBJ1-1|.
CASSFKVNTEAFF
>TRBV25-1|TRBJ1-5|many
CASSEWGELKPQHF